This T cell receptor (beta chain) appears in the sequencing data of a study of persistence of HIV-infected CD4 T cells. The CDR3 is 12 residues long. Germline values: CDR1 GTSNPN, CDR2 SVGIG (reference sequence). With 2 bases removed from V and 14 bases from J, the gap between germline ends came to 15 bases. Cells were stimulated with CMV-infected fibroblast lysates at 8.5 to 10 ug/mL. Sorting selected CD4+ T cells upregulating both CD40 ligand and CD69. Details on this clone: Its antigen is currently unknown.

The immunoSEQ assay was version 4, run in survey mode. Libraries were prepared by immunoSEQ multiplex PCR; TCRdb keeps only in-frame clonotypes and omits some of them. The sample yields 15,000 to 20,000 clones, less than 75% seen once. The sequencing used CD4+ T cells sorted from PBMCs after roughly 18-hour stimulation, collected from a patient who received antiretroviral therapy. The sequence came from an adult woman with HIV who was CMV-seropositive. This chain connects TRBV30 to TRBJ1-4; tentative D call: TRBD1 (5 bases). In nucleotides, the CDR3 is TGTGCCTGGAGTTTACAGGTTGGGGTGCTGTTTTTT. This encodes CAWSLQVGVLFF.